Listed here are 20 T cell receptor beta chains from one sample, sequenced in a study of cytomegalovirus exposure and HLA in healthy donors. Both 60 Vbeta primers and 13 Jbeta primers went into the PCR. TCRdb keeps only in-frame clones here, not all; method: immunoSEQ multiplex PCR. The table lists 90,000 to 100,000 clones, about 80% of them singletons, with about 0.69% in the top ten. Material for sequencing was PBMCs. The receptors come from a woman aged 60-75 years in good health and CMV-seronegative.

The chain links TRBV30 to TRBJ2-7; 9 bases align to TRBD2. The V gene end was trimmed by 6 bases and the J gene end by 2 bases; junction bases not matched to a gene: 8. From germline, CDR1 is GTSNPN and CDR2 SVGIG (reference sequence). This CDR3 comprises 14 residues. CDR3 region: CACSTSGGTYEQYF. CDR3 bases: TGTGCCTGCTCGACTAGCGGAGGGACCTACGAGCAGTACTTC. The whole variable domain, remainder taken from reference TRBV30 and TRBJ2-7, is SQTIHQWPATLVQPVGSPLSLECTVEGTSNPNLYWYRQAAGRGLQLLFYSVGIGQISSEVPQNLSASRPQDRQFILSSKKLLLSDSGFYLCACSTSGGTYEQYFGPGTRLTVT.

The chain joins TRBV30 to TRBJ2-3, with 12 bases that match TRBD2. The CDR3 covers 19 residues. J was trimmed by 2 bases and V by 0 bases; bases with no gene match: 12. Germline V gene lookup returns CDR1 GTSNPN and CDR2 SVGIG (reference sequence). CDR3 coding DNA: TGTGCCTGGAGTGTTGGTCTAGCGGGAGGGCCTAACTTCACAGATACGCAGTATTTT. This sequence encodes CAWSVGLAGGPNFTDTQYF.

The J gene is TRBJ1-3, the V gene TRBV30, with D possibly TRBD1 on 5 matching bases. Germline V gene data show CDR1 as GTSNPN and CDR2 as SVGIG (reference sequence). This CDR3 has 15 amino acids. Trimming pared 0 bases from V and 0 bases from J, leaving 9 bases between. CDR3 nucleotide sequence: TGTGCCTGGAGTGTAGGGGTGAGCTCTGGAAACACCATATATTTT. Encoded protein: CAWSVGVSSGNTIYF.

CDR3 protein: CASSLGGFAGGQETQYF. CDR3 in DNA: TGTGCCAGCAGCTTAGGAGGGTTTGCGGGAGGACAAGAGACCCAGTACTTC. The chain couples TRBV7-9 to TRBJ2-5; 8 nucleotides align to TRBD2. V was clipped by 1 base and J by 2 bases; unmatched bases: 9. The length of the CDR3 is 17 residues. Germline V lookup: CDR1 SEHNR, CDR2 FQNEAQ (reference sequence).

The sample holds a few counts of this clone. The rearrangement links TRBV6-5 to TRBJ2-7; 7 nucleotides line up with TRBD1. Per the germline V gene, CDR1 is MNHEY and CDR2 is SVGAGI. The junction had 15 bases not matched to a gene; V was cut back by 6 bases and J by 7 bases. The CDR3 consists of 15 residues. CDR3 amino acids: CASRPRDRHRGEQYF. The CDR3, as DNA: TGTGCCAGCAGGCCCCGGGACAGACACCGGGGAGAGCAGTACTTC.

Comments on this clone: The sample carries other DNA sequences with the same CDR3. The chain uses TRBV11-3 and TRBJ2-1; TRBD1 agrees at 7 bases. V shed 5 bases, J shed 6 bases, and the junction held 4 bases outside the gene matches. Germline loops: CDR1 SGHNT, CDR2 YENEEA. This CDR3 is 13 amino acids long. This CDR3 is CASSSRQGNEQFF. The CDR3 DNA reads TGTGCCAGCAGCAGCCGACAGGGCAATGAGCAGTTCTTC. The entire variable domain, with the rest obtained from reference TRBV11-3 and TRBJ2-1, is as follows: EAGVVQSPRYKIIEKKQPVAFWCNPISGHNTLYWYLQNLGQGPELLIRYENEEAVDDSQLPKDRFSAERLKGVDSTLKIQPAELGDSAVYLCASSSRQGNEQFFGPGTRLTVL.

The CDR3 reads CASSLQQGYEQYF. CDR3 coding DNA: TGTGCCAGCTCACTTCAACAGGGCTACGAGCAGTACTTC. V is TRBV18 and J is TRBJ2-7; a weak D match, TRBD1 (6 bases). This CDR3 is 13 amino acids long. V was pared by 4 bases and J by 3 bases, with 10 bases between. Per the germline V gene, CDR1 is KGHSH and CDR2 is LQKENI.

The chain recombines TRBV7-9 with TRBJ1-5; 9 nucleotides line up with TRBD1. The J segment lost 5 bases and the V segment lost 5 bases, leaving 4 bases of the junction unmatched. CDR1 and CDR2 from the germline V gene are SEHNR and FQNEAQ (reference sequence). The CDR3 is made up of 14 amino acids. CDR3 amino acids: CASSPGTGHQPQHF. The CDR3 bases are TGTGCCAGCAGCCCGGGGACAGGGCATCAGCCCCAGCATTTT.

The J gene is TRBJ2-1, the V gene TRBV19; 8 bases line up with TRBD2. CDR3 length: 15 amino acids. Germline V gene lookup returns CDR1 LNHDA and CDR2 SQIVND (reference sequence). Trimming at V came to 4 bases and at J to 5 bases, leaving 7 bases not matched to a gene. In nucleotides, the CDR3 is TGTGCCAGTAGTAGTGTAGCGGGGTTAAACAATGAGCAGTTCTTC. Translating gives CASSSVAGLNNEQFF.

Only a few counts were recorded for this clone. The chain uses TRBV4-3 and TRBJ1-2; D is possibly TRBD1 (5 bases). Trimming took 6 bases from V and 4 from J, leaving 12 bases between them. Germline CDR1 is LGHNA and CDR2 is YSLEER. The CDR3 covers 13 residues. DNA of the CDR3: TGCGCCAGCAGTCCCGACAGTAGCTATGGCTACACCTTC. It encodes CASSPDSSYGYTF.

V and J are TRBV5-4 and TRBJ2-3; 9 nucleotides line up with TRBD2. Germline CDR1 SGHNT, CDR2 YYREEE (reference sequence). There are 16 residues in the CDR3. After removal of 3 bases from V and 2 bases from J, the junction contained 7 bases not matched to a gene. CDR3 DNA sequence: TGTGCCAGCAGCTCACCGACTAGCGGCTACACAGATACGCAGTATTTT. It specifies CASSSPTSGYTDTQYF. The full variable domain, completed using reference TRBV5-4 and TRBJ2-3, is ETGVTQSPTHLIKTRGQQVTLRCSSQSGHNTVSWYQQALGQGPQFIFQYYREEENGRGNFPPRFSGLQFPNYSSELNVNALELDDSALYLCASSSPTSGYTDTQYFGPGTRLTVL.

The V call is TRBV6-5, the J call TRBJ2-7; 8 positions match TRBD2. The CDR3 length is 15 residues. V trimming: 3 bases; J trimming: 1 base; junction bases outside the gene matches: 5. Germline V lookup: CDR1 MNHEY, CDR2 SVGAGI. The CDR3 sequence is CASSYVSGGSYEQYF. The CDR3 coding sequence is TGTGCCAGCAGTTATGTGTCGGGAGGGTCCTACGAGCAGTACTTC.

J is TRBJ2-5 and V is TRBV30; D possibly corresponds to TRBD1 (5 bases). V was trimmed by 3 bases and J by 0 bases, leaving 8 bases between them. Germline CDR1 GTSNPN, CDR2 SVGIG (reference sequence). The CDR3 has 13 amino acids. DNA of the CDR3: TGTGCCTGGAGAGCAGGGAACCAAGAGACCCAGTACTTC. This gives the protein CAWRAGNQETQYF.

The chain has TRBV18 and TRBJ2-7; tentative D call: TRBD2 (5 bases). CDR3 length: 13 amino acids. V was cut by 2 bases and J by 4 bases, with 9 bases left in between. Germline CDR1 is KGHSH and CDR2 is LQKENI. The CDR3 reads CASSPEADYEQYF. CDR3 coding DNA: TGTGCCAGCTCACCAGAAGCGGATTACGAGCAGTACTTC.

The chain combines TRBV9 with TRBJ2-6; possible D gene TRBD2, 5 bases. Trimming shortened V by 3 bases and J by 1 base, and 8 bases separated the two germline ends. Germline-derived CDR1 and CDR2 are SGDLS and YYNGEE. The CDR3 extends over 15 amino acids. The CDR3, as DNA: TGTGCCAGCAGCGCCGGGAAGTCTGGGGCCAACGTCCTGACTTTC. This translates into CASSAGKSGANVLTF.

This sequence joins TRBV29-1 and TRBJ1-2; D possibly corresponds to TRBD1 (6 bases). This CDR3 comprises 12 residues. Germline V gene data show CDR1 as SQVTM and CDR2 as ANQGSEA. Trimming removed 0 bases at V and 10 bases at J, with 12 bases between. Here the CDR3 reads CSVEEGGAPYTF. CDR3 nucleotides: TGCAGCGTTGAAGAAGGGGGGGCCCCCTACACCTTC.

Note on this clone: Other DNA sequences in the sample encode the same CDR3. The chain uses TRBV6-5 and TRBJ2-7, with 10 bases aligning to TRBD1. The CDR3 totals 14 residues. Germline V gene lookup returns CDR1 MNHEY and CDR2 SVGAGI. After removal of 5 bases from V and 2 bases from J, the junction contained 3 bases not matched to a gene. The CDR3 loop reads CASSPGQGAYEQYF. For the CDR3, the DNA is TGTGCCAGCAGTCCCGGACAGGGGGCCTACGAGCAGTACTTC.

This sequence joins TRBV4-3 and TRBJ1-1, with D tentatively TRBD1 (6 bases). From germline, CDR1 is LGHNA and CDR2 YSLEER. This CDR3 has 14 residues. V lost 3 bases to trimming and J lost 6 bases, with 14 bases between them. The chain's CDR3 is CASSHTRTGSEAFF. The CDR3 nucleotides are TGCGCCAGCAGCCACACACGAACAGGGTCTGAAGCTTTCTTT.

This clone was seen only once. This rearrangement joins TRBV7-9 to TRBJ1-2; tentative D call: TRBD1 (6 bases). The V gene lost 5 bases and the J gene lost 6 bases, with 16 bases spanning the gap. This CDR3 has 14 residues. Germline V gene data show CDR1 as SEHNR and CDR2 as FQNEAQ (reference sequence). Here the CDR3 reads CASSQLRGSHGYTF. As DNA, the CDR3 is TGTGCCAGCAGCCAACTCAGGGGAAGCCATGGCTACACCTTC.

The CDR3 loop reads CASSVAGLRDTGELFF. CDR3 DNA sequence: TGTGCCAGCAGCGTAGCGGGCCTGCGGGACACCGGGGAGCTGTTTTTT. The chain combines TRBV9 with TRBJ2-2; D is perhaps TRBD2 (5 bases). The CDR3 extends over 16 amino acids. Trimming removed 0 bases from V and 3 bases from J, with 12 bases in between. CDR1 is SGDLS and CDR2 is YYNGEE in the germline V gene.